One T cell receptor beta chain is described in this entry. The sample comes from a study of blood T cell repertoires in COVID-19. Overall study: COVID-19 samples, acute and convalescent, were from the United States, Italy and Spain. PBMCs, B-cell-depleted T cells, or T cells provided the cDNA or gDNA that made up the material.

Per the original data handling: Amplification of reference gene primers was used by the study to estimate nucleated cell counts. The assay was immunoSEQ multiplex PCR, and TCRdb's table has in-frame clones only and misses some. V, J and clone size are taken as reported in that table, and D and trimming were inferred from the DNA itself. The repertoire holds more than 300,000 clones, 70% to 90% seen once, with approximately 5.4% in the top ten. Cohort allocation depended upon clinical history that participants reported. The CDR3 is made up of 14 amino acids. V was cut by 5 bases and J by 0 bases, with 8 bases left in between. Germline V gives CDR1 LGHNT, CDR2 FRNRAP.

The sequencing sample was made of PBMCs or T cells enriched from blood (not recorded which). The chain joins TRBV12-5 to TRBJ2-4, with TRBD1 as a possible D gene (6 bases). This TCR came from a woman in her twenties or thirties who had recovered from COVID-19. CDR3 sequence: CASGTGLAKNIQYF. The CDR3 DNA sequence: TGTGCTAGTGGTACAGGGCTAGCCAAAAACATTCAGTACTTC.